The 21 T cell receptor beta chains reported below all come from one sample, sequenced in a study of T cell repertoires in cytomegalovirus infection. Antigens for these TCRs are unknown. One entry per CDR3 protein results from TCRdb running MiXCR on the reads. The sample holds about 830,000 distinct CDR3 sequences, around a third seen once. The sequences come from cultured CD8+ T cells from PBMCs, collected from culture after CMV antigen stimulation. The receptors were sampled from a human donor in good health (CMV status not recorded). Some clones in this sample may be carry-over from other donors' samples.

The CDR3 DNA is TGTGCCAGCAGTTTTCGCCCAGGGCAAGAGCAGTACTTC. Its protein product is CASSFRPGQEQYF. The chain is built from TRBV12-3 or TRBV12-4 and TRBJ2-7; weak D call: TRBD1 (5 bases). V lost 3 bases, J lost 7 bases, and 13 bases lay in between. CDR3 length: 13 amino acids.

CDR3 in amino acids: CASSQGDRVRNQPQHF. The CDR3 region has the DNA TGCGCCAGCAGCCAGGGGGACAGGGTCCGAAATCAGCCCCAGCATTTT. V and J are TRBV4-1 and TRBJ1-5; 9 bases match TRBD1. The CDR3 contains 16 residues. From germline, CDR1 is MGHRA and CDR2 YSYEKL. The V gene end was trimmed by 3 bases and the J gene end by 4 bases; junction bases not matched to a gene: 7.

The rearrangement joins TRBV7-9 to TRBJ2-2, with TRBD1 identical over 9 bases. The germline V gene has CDR1 SEHNR and CDR2 FQNEAQ (reference sequence). The CDR3 length is 19 residues. V dropped 5 bases and J dropped 2; count of bases not matched to a gene: 15. The CDR3 sequence is CASSPADRTGAFNTGELFF. The CDR3 nucleotides read TGTGCCAGCAGCCCGGCCGACAGGACAGGGGCCTTTAACACCGGGGAGCTGTTTTTT.

This clonotype was detected a few times. This chain joins TRBV7-9 and TRBJ2-3; 8 bases align to TRBD2. J was trimmed by 2 bases and V by 5 bases; bases with no gene match: 12. From germline, CDR1 is SEHNR and CDR2 FQNEAQ (reference sequence). This CDR3 region has 17 residues. CDR3: CASSLRGGAILTDTQYF. The DNA of the CDR3 is TGTGCCAGCAGCCTACGGGGGGGGGCGATCCTCACAGATACGCAGTATTTT.

The V and J genes are TRBV5-6 and TRBJ2-7; the D is unclear. The length of the CDR3 is 14 residues. CDR1 is SGHDT and CDR2 is YYEEEE in the germline V gene. The germline V and J ends were trimmed by 0 bases and 1 base, with 8 bases remaining between them. CDR3 bases: TGTGCCAGCAGCTTGGCACCGAGGTCCTACGAGCAGTACTTC. Protein: CASSLAPRSYEQYF.

This chain connects TRBV28 to TRBJ1-6; a possible D gene is TRBD1 (5 bases). The V gene lost 0 bases and the J gene lost 14 bases, with 20 bases spanning the gap. The germline V gene encodes CDR1 MDHEN and CDR2 SYDVKM. This CDR3 region has 16 residues. The CDR3 region is CASSLWRGDLGESLHF. Written as DNA, the CDR3 is TGTGCCAGCAGTTTATGGAGGGGAGACCTTGGGGAATCCCTCCACTTT.

The chain has TRBV28 and TRBJ1-4; 7 bases agree with TRBD1. The CDR3 extends over 15 amino acids. The V gene end was trimmed by 6 bases and the J gene end by 7 bases; junction bases not matched to a gene: 11. Germline V gene sequence: CDR1 MDHEN, CDR2 SYDVKM. Here the CDR3 DNA reads TGTGCCAGCAGCTCGGACAGGAGGGAACTTGAAAAACTGTTTTTT. It yields the protein CASSSDRRELEKLFF.

The chain joins TRBV19 to TRBJ2-7; unclear D gene. Trimming cost V 3 bases and J 4 bases, with 7 bases left between them. The CDR3 has 12 amino acids. Germline V gene sequence: CDR1 LNHDA, CDR2 SQIVND (reference sequence). CDR3 region: CASSINTYEQYF. CDR3 sequence (DNA): TGTGCCAGTAGTATTAATACATACGAGCAGTACTTC. Looking up the rest from reference TRBV19 and TRBJ2-7 gives the full variable domain: DGGITQSPKYLFRKEGQNVTLSCEQNLNHDAMYWYRQDPGQGLRLIYYSQIVNDFQKGDIAEGYSVSREKKESFPLTVTSAQKNPTAFYLCASSINTYEQYFGPGTRLTVT.

The J gene is TRBJ2-5, the V gene TRBV19; D remains unclear. V lost 3 bases and J lost 0, with 8 bases in between. The V gene's germline CDR1 is LNHDA and CDR2 SQIVND (reference sequence). This CDR3 is built from 14 residues. In DNA, the CDR3 is TGTGCCAGTAGTATCGACGGCGACCAAGAGACCCAGTACTTC. Translated: CASSIDGDQETQYF. Full variable domain (remainder filled in from reference TRBV19 and TRBJ2-5): DGGITQSPKYLFRKEGQNVTLSCEQNLNHDAMYWYRQDPGQGLRLIYYSQIVNDFQKGDIAEGYSVSREKKESFPLTVTSAQKNPTAFYLCASSIDGDQETQYFGPGTRLLVL.

This clonotype has just a few counts. The chain has TRBV10-1 and TRBJ2-1, with D possibly TRBD1 on 5 matching bases. This CDR3 has 13 amino acids. Germline V gives CDR1 WNHNN, CDR2 SYGVQD (reference sequence). Trimming took 3 bases from V and 7 from J, leaving 10 bases between them. CDR3 in amino acids: CASSDPQGNEQFF. The CDR3, as DNA: TGCGCCAGCAGTGACCCCCAGGGAAATGAGCAGTTCTTC.

The chain has TRBV29-1 and TRBJ1-2; TRBD1 matches at 9 bases. The CDR3 extends over 14 amino acids. Germline V gene data show CDR1 as SQVTM and CDR2 as ANQGSEA. V lost 6 bases and J lost 3; bases outside the gene matches: 8. The CDR3 coding sequence is TGCAGCGTGCACGGACAGGGGCAGTACTATGGCTACACCTTC. This codes for CSVHGQGQYYGYTF.

This chain connects TRBV5-1 to TRBJ1-2; D gene uncertain. CDR1 SGHRS and CDR2 YFSETQ come from the germline V gene. V dropped 1 base and J dropped 6 bases, with 13 bases sitting between them. This CDR3 spans 14 amino acids. The CDR3 protein is CASSLSITSNGYTF. The CDR3 coding sequence is TGCGCCAGCAGCTTGAGTATTACTTCCAATGGCTACACCTTC. The full variable domain, in which reference TRBV5-1 and TRBJ1-2 provide the parts outside the CDR3, is KAGVTQTPRYLIKTRGQQVTLSCSPISGHRSVSWYQQTPGQGLQFLFEYFSETQRNKGNFPGRFSGRQFSNSRSEMNVSTLELGDSALYLCASSLSITSNGYTFGSGTRLTVV.

This chain connects TRBV5-4 to TRBJ1-3; no definite D call. This CDR3 spans 14 amino acids. V shed 2 bases and J shed 0 bases, with 6 bases lying between them. CDR1 is SGHNT and CDR2 is YYREEE in the germline V gene (reference sequence). This CDR3 reads CASSLPASGNTIYF. The CDR3 DNA is TGTGCCAGCAGCTTACCAGCCTCTGGAAACACCATATATTTT.

The J gene is TRBJ1-1, the V gene TRBV7-6; D unresolved. The V and J ends lost 5 bases and 4 bases respectively, with 14 bases between them. The CDR3 spans 14 residues. Germline V gene sequence: CDR1 SGHVS, CDR2 FNYEAQ. The CDR3 bases are TGTGCCAGCAGCCCGGGGAGGGTGGGCACTGAAGCTTTCTTT. This gives the protein CASSPGRVGTEAFF.

The sample holds a few counts of this clonotype. The rearrangement uses TRBV10-3 and TRBJ2-1, with D perhaps assigned TRBD1 or TRBD2 (5 bases each). Trimming shortened V by 2 bases and J by 7 bases, and 9 bases separated the two germline ends. The germline V gene has CDR1 ENHRY and CDR2 SYGVKD. The CDR3 contains 13 residues. The CDR3 DNA reads as TGTGCCATCAGTGAGGGATGGGGGAATGAGCAGTTCTTC. Its translation is CAISEGWGNEQFF.

The chain carries TRBV7-2 and TRBJ2-1; D call uncertain. CDR1 is SGHTA and CDR2 is FQGNSA in the germline V gene. Trimming removed 5 bases from V and 15 bases from J, with 11 bases in between. The CDR3 sequence is 10 residues long. The CDR3 loop reads CASSRAGLFF. The CDR3 DNA follows: TGTGCCAGCAGCCGTGCCGGTCTGTTCTTC.

This clonotype was counted a few times. The V gene is TRBV12-3 or TRBV12-4, the J gene TRBJ2-2; 9 bases are shared with TRBD2. V gave up 3 bases and J gave up 0 bases; unmatched junction bases: 17. This CDR3 spans 21 amino acids. The CDR3 DNA reads as TGTGCCAGCAGTTTTCTTTTGTCTCCTAGCGGGGCGCCCGCGAACACCGGGGAGCTGTTTTTT. Its protein product is CASSFLLSPSGAPANTGELFF.

This clonotype occurred once. The chain employs TRBV7-9 and TRBJ2-6; TRBD2 matches at 8 bases. Germline V gene lookup returns CDR1 SEHNR and CDR2 FQNEAQ (reference sequence). V trimming: 8 bases; J trimming: 1 base; junction bases outside the gene matches: 10. This CDR3 has 17 amino acids. Here the CDR3 DNA reads TGTGCCAGCCCCGGGGGGGGTCTCCCTTCTGGGGCCAACGTCCTGACTTTC. Its translation: CASPGGGLPSGANVLTF.

The V call is TRBV20-1, the J call TRBJ1-2; 12 positions match TRBD1. Germline CDR1 DFQATT, CDR2 SNEGSKA (reference sequence). V shed 1 base and J 5 bases; nucleotides not matched to a gene: 11. The CDR3 has 17 residues. The CDR3 nucleotides are TGCAGTGCTAGAGTAGAGCCGGGACAGGGGGCAATGTATGGCTACACCTTC. Translated, it gives CSARVEPGQGAMYGYTF.

The table lists this clonotype with a few counts. The chain joins TRBV6-2 or TRBV6-3 to TRBJ2-1; D gene uncertain. The CDR3 loop spans 16 amino acids. Trimming took 6 bases from V and 0 from J, leaving 15 bases between them. Germline values: CDR1 MNHEY, CDR2 SVGEGT. The CDR3 loop is CASSHGSVSSYNEQFF. The DNA of the CDR3 is TGTGCCAGCAGCCACGGGTCGGTAAGCTCCTACAATGAGCAGTTCTTC.

The sample holds a few counts of this clonotype. The V call is TRBV4-3, the J call TRBJ1-1; weak D call: TRBD1 (6 bases). Deletions cut 0 bases from V and 1 base from J, with 15 bases between. Germline loops: CDR1 LGHNA, CDR2 YSLEER. The CDR3 sequence is 17 residues long. The CDR3 spells CASSQDRVGGANTEAFF. The CDR3 DNA is TGCGCCAGCAGCCAAGATAGGGTGGGGGGGGCGAACACTGAAGCTTTCTTT.